This T cell receptor beta chain was found in a study of cytomegalovirus exposure and HLA in healthy donors. General study points: Associated with cytomegalovirus, according to the listing, were some 150 TCR beta chains. The CMV antigen specificity of a few CMV-associated chains was confirmed through in vitro analysis.

Details on this clone: Antigen specificity is unknown.

The V segment lost 7 bases and the J segment 1 base; nucleotides outside the gene matches: 4. Germline V gene data show CDR1 as LGHNT and CDR2 as FRNRAP. This CDR3 has 14 residues. 60 Vbeta and 13 Jbeta primers were used in PCR. The protocol was immunoSEQ multiplex PCR, while the TCRdb copy is restricted to in-frame clones and leaves out a portion. The sample has about 130,000 clones, around 9% seen once. The clonotype comes from a man between 35 and 55 years old in good health and CMV-seronegative. The chain links TRBV12-5 to TRBJ2-5; 9 bases agree with TRBD2. The sequenced sample was PBMCs. The chain's CDR3 is CASVGLASQETQYF. DNA for the CDR3: TGTGCTAGTGTCGGACTAGCGTCCCAAGAGACCCAGTACTTC.